The entry below describes one T cell receptor (beta chain). Produced via immunoSEQ multiplex PCR; TCRdb's table is partial and in-frame only. The sample holds about 120,000 clones, roughly 88% seen once. These data come from a study of blood T cell repertoires in COVID-19. Overall study context: T cells, B-cell-depleted T cells, or PBMCs provided the cDNA or gDNA that served as material.

Germline loops: CDR1 LNHDA, CDR2 SQIVND (reference sequence). Trimming cost V 7 bases and J 0 bases, with 10 bases left between them. This CDR3 has 13 amino acids. The chain joins TRBV19 to TRBJ2-7; D might be TRBD1 (6 bases). Sequencing was done on a sample of peripheral blood. This TCR came from a woman aged 45-65 years with active or convalescent COVID-19. The CDR3 region is CASIGTSSYEQYF. CDR3 sequence (DNA): TGTGCCAGTATTGGGACATCCTCCTACGAGCAGTACTTC. Drawing the rest from reference TRBV19 and TRBJ2-7, the complete variable domain is DGGITQSPKYLFRKEGQNVTLSCEQNLNHDAMYWYRQDPGQGLRLIYYSQIVNDFQKGDIAEGYSVSREKKESFPLTVTSAQKNPTAFYLCASIGTSSYEQYFGPGTRLTVT.